This TCR beta chain is drawn from a study of blood T cells in healthy people across ages. A J-beta primer mix and a sample-barcoded 5' primer were used in a second PCR of roughly 6 to 12 cycles. Via MiXCR, TCRdb re-called the 5' RACE reads, giving one row per CDR3 protein. The sample contains roughly 500,000 distinct CDR3 sequences, approximately 27% of which appear only once. Germline V gene sequence: CDR1 LGHNA, CDR2 YNFKEQ. Trimming removed 4 bases from V and 1 base from J, with 10 bases in between. The CDR3 runs 14 residues. Comments on this clonotype: Its antigen is not known.

Study-wide results and caveats: Unsorted PBMCs prevented conclusive naive versus antigen-experienced comparison.

The sample was blood. The gene calls are TRBV4-2 and TRBJ1-1; D is unresolved. This TCR was recovered from a woman in her 70s in good health. The DNA of the CDR3 is TGTGCCAGCAGCCGGGTAGAGGGGAACACTGAAGCTTTCTTT. Encoded protein: CASSRVEGNTEAFF.